Reported below is one TCR beta chain. As processed by the authors: Reference gene primer amplification yielded estimated nucleated cell counts. The assay was immunoSEQ multiplex PCR, and TCRdb's table has in-frame clones only and misses some. V, J and clone size are taken as reported in that table, and D and trimming were inferred from the DNA itself. The data show a few hundred thousand clones, with about 90% seen just once and around 9.6% held by the top ten. Patients in Seattle were enrolled during active infection, then followed longitudinally. These data are taken from a study of blood T cell repertoires in COVID-19. The CDR3 totals 20 residues. Trimming took 9 bases from V and 5 from J; bases not matched to a gene: 25. Germline V gene data show CDR1 as SNHLY and CDR2 as FYNNEI.

The sequenced sample was peripheral blood. The source of this sequence is a woman in her 70s with COVID-19, enrolled during active disease. The chain recombines TRBV2 with TRBJ2-5; TRBD2 agrees at 12 bases. The CDR3 DNA reads as TGTGCCAGACCCACGACCGGGACGACTAGCGGGGGTATTGTTACGGAGACCCAGTACTTC. As protein: CARPTTGTTSGGIVTETQYF.